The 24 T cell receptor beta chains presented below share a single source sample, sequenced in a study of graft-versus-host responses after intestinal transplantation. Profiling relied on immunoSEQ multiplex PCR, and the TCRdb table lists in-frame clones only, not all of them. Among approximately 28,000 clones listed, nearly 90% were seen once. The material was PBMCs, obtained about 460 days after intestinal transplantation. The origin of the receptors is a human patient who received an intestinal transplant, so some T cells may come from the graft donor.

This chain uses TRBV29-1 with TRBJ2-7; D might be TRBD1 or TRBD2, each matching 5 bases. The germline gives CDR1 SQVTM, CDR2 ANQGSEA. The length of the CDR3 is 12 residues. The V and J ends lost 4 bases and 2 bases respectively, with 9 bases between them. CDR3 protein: CSVGGDTYEQYF. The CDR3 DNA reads TGCAGCGTTGGAGGGGATACCTACGAGCAGTACTTC.

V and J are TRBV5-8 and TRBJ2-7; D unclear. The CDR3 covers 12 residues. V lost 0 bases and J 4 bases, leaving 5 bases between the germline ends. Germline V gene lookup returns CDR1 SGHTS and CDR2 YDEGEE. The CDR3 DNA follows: TGTGCCAGCAGCTTGGACCGGTACGAGCAGTACTTC. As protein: CASSLDRYEQYF.

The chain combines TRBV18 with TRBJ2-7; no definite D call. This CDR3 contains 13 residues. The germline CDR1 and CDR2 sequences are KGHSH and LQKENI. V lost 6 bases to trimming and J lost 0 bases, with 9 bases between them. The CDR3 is CASSPVGSYEQYF. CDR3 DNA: TGTGCCAGCTCCCCCGTGGGCTCCTACGAGCAGTACTTC. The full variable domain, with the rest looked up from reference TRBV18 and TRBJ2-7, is NAGVMQNPRHLVRRRGQEARLRCSPMKGHSHVYWYRQLPEEGLKFMVYLQKENIIDESGMPKERFSAEFPKEGPSILRIQQVVRGDSAAYFCASSPVGSYEQYFGPGTRLTVT.

The CDR3 nucleotides are TGTGCCAGTAGATTGGACAGCTCCAATGGCTACACCTTC. It codes for CASRLDSSNGYTF. The V and J genes are TRBV19 and TRBJ1-2, with TRBD1 as a possible D gene (6 bases). CDR1 is LNHDA, CDR2 SQIVND, per germline (reference sequence). V lost 6 bases, J lost 6 bases, and 14 bases lay in between. The CDR3 loop spans 13 amino acids.

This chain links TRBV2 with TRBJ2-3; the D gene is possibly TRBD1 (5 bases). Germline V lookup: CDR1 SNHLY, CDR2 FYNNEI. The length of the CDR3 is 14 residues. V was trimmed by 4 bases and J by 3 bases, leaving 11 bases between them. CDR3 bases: TGTGCCAGCAGTGCGTGGCAGGGTACAGATACGCAGTATTTT. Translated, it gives CASSAWQGTDTQYF.

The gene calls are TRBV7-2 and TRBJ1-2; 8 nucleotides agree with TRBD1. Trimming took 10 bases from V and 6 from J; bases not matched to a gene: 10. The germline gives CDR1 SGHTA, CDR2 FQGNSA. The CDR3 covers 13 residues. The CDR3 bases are TGTGCCATCGGACAGGGATGGAGGGATGGCTACACCTTC. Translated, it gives CAIGQGWRDGYTF.

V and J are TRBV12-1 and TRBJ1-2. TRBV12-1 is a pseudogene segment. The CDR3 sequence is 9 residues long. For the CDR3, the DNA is TGTGCCAGCAGCTATGGCTACACCTTC. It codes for CASSYGYTF.

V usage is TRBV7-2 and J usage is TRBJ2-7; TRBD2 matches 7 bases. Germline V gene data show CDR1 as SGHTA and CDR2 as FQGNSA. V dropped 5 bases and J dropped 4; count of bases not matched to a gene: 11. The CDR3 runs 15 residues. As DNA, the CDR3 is TGTGCCAGCAGCGCCAGAGCGGGAATGCTTTACGAGCAGTACTTC. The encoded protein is CASSARAGMLYEQYF.

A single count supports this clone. The chain's CDR3 is CATGSGPSSAEAFF. CDR3 DNA sequence: TGTGCCACCGGTTCGGGACCCTCGTCCGCTGAAGCTTTCTTT. The rearrangement joins TRBV15 to TRBJ1-1, with D tentatively TRBD1 (5 bases). V was pared by 8 bases and J by 6 bases, with 19 bases between. This CDR3 contains 14 residues. The V gene's germline CDR1 is LNHNV and CDR2 YYDKDF (reference sequence).

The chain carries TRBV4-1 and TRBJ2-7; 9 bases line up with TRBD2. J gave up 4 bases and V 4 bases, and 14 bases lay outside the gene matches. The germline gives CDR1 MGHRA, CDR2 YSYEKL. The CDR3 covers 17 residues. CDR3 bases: TGCGCCAGCAGCCTCCAGCCTGGGCTAGCGGGACCATACGAGCAGTACTTC. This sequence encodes CASSLQPGLAGPYEQYF.

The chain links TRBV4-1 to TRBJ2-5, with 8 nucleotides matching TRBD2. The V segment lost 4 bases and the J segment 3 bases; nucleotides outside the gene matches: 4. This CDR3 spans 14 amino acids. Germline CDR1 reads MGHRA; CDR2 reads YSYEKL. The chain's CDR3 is CASSPFSGEETQYF. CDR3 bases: TGCGCCAGCAGCCCGTTTAGCGGGGAAGAGACCCAGTACTTC.

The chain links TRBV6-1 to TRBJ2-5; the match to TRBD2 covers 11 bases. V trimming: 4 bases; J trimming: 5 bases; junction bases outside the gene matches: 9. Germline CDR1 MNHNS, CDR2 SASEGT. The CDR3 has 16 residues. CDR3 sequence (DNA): TGTGCCAGCAGTGCACTAGCGGGGGAGTCTCGGGAGACCCAGTACTTC. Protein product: CASSALAGESRETQYF.

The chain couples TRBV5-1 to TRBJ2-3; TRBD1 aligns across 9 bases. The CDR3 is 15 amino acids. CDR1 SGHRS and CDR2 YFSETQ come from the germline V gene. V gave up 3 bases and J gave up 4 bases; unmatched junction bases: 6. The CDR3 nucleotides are TGCGCCAGCAGCTCAAGGGACAGGGCCGCAGATACGCAGTATTTT. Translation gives CASSSRDRAADTQYF.

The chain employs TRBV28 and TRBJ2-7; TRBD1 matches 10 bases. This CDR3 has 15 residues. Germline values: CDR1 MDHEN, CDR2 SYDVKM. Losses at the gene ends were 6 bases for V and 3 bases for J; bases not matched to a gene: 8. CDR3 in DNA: TGTGCCAGCAGCTCCGGACAGGGGGGTAACTACGAGCAGTACTTC. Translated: CASSSGQGGNYEQYF.

In DNA, the CDR3 is TGTGCCAGCAGCTTAGGAAGAGACAGGGCTGCCGGGGAGCTGTTTTTT. The encoded protein is CASSLGRDRAAGELFF. The chain links TRBV7-9 to TRBJ2-2; TRBD1 matches at 7 bases. The CDR3 is made up of 16 amino acids. From germline, CDR1 is SEHNR and CDR2 FQNEAQ (reference sequence). V lost 1 base and J lost 6; bases outside the gene matches: 8.

Here the CDR3 DNA reads TGTGCCAGCAGCTTGGCAGGGACAGGGCAAGAGACCCAGTACTTC. Its protein is CASSLAGTGQETQYF. V usage is TRBV5-5 and J usage is TRBJ2-5; 9 nucleotides align to TRBD1. Trimming removed 0 bases from V and 2 bases from J; junction bases left unmatched: 2. Germline CDR1 is SGHKS and CDR2 is YYEKEE (reference sequence). This CDR3 is 15 amino acids long.

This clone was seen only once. The chain's CDR3 is CASTLAHPYEQYF. The CDR3 DNA reads TGTGCCAGCACTCTAGCGCACCCCTACGAGCAGTACTTC. The genes are TRBV28 and TRBJ2-7, with a tentative D call TRBD2 (6 bases). The CDR3 totals 13 residues. Germline CDR1 MDHEN, CDR2 SYDVKM. V lost 7 bases, J lost 2 bases, and 12 bases lay in between.

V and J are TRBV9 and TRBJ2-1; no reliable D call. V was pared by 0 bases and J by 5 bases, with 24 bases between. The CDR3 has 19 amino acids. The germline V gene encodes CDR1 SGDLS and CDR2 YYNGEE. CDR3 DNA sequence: TGTGCCAGCAGCGTAGGGGCTAGTATGCTTAGTCCAGTCCACAATGAGCAGTTCTTC. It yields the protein CASSVGASMLSPVHNEQFF. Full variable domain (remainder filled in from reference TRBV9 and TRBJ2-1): DSGVTQTPKHLITATGQRVTLRCSPRSGDLSVYWYQQSLDQGLQFLIQYYNGEERAKGNILERFSAQQFPDLHSELNLSSLELGDSALYFCASSVGASMLSPVHNEQFFGPGTRLTVL.

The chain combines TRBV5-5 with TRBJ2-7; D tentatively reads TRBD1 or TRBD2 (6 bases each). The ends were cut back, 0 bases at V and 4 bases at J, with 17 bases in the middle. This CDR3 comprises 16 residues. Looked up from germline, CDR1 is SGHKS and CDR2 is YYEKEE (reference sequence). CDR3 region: CASSLDAATRGYEQYF. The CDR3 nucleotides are TGTGCCAGCAGCTTGGATGCCGCGACTAGGGGGTACGAGCAGTACTTC.

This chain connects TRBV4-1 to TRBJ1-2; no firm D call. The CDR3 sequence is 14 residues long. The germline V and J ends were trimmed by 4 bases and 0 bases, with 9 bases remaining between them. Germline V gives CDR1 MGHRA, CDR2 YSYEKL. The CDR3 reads CASSLRGPNYGYTF. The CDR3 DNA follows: TGCGCCAGCAGCCTTCGCGGGCCTAACTATGGCTACACCTTC.

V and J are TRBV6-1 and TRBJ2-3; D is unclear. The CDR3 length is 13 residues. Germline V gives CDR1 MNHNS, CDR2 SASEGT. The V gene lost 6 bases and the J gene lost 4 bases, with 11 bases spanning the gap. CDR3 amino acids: CASRTFRADTQYF. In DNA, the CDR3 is TGTGCCAGCAGGACCTTTAGAGCAGATACGCAGTATTTT.

The CDR3 nucleotides read TGTGCCAGCAGCCGGGACTTGTGGGGCTACAATGAGCAGTTCTTC. Protein sequence: CASSRDLWGYNEQFF. This sequence joins TRBV11-3 and TRBJ2-1, with D perhaps TRBD2 (6 bases). Per the germline V gene, CDR1 is SGHNT and CDR2 is YENEEA. This CDR3 has 15 amino acids. The V end was cut by 5 bases, the J end by 3 bases, with 14 bases between.

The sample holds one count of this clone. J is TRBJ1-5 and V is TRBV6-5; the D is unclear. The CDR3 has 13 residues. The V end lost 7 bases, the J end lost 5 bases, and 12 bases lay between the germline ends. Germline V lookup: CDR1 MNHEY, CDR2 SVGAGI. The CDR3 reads CASKAQKYQPQHF. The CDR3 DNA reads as TGTGCCAGCAAAGCACAGAAGTATCAGCCCCAGCATTTT.

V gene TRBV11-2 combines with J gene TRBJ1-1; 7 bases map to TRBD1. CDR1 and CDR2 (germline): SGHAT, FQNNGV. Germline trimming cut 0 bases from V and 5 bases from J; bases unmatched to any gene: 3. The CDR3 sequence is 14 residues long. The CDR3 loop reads CASSLDPGGTEAFF. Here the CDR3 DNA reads TGTGCCAGCAGCTTAGATCCAGGGGGAACTGAAGCTTTCTTT.